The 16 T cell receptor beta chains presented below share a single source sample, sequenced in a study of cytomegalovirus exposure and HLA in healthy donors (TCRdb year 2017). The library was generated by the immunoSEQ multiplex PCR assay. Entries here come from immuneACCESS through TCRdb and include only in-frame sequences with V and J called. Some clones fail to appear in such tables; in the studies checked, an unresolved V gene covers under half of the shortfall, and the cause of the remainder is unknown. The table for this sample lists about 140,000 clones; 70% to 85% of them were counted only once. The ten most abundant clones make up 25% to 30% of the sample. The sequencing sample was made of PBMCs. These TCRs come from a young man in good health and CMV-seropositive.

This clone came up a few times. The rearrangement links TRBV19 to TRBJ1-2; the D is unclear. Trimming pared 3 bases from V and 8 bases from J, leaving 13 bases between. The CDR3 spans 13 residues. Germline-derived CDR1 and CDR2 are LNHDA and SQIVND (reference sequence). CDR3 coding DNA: TGTGCCAGTAGTATTAAACCCTTCGGGGGCTACACCTTC. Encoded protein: CASSIKPFGGYTF.

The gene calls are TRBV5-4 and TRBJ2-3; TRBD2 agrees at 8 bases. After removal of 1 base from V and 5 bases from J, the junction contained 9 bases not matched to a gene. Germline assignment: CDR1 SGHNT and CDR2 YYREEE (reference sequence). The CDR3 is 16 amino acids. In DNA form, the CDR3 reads TGTGCCAGCAGCTTGTTCCGCGGGGGGCCGGGAGATACGCAGTATTTT. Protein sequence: CASSLFRGGPGDTQYF.

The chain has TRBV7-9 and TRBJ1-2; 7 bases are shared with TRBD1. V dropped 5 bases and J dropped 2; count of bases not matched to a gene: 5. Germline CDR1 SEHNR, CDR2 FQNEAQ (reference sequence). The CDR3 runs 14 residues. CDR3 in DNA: TGTGCCAGCAGCGAAACAGGGGTCAACTATGGCTACACCTTC. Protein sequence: CASSETGVNYGYTF. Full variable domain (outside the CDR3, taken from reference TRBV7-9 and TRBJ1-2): DTGVSQNPRHKITKRGQNVTFRCDPISEHNRLYWYRQTLGQGPEFLTYFQNEAQLEKSRLLSDRFSAERPKGSFSTLEIQRTEQGDSAMYLCASSETGVNYGYTFGSGTRLTVV.

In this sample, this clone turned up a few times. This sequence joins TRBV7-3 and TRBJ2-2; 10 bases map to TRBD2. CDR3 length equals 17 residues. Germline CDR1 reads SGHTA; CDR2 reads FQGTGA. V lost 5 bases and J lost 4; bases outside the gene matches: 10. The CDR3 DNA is TGTGCCAGCAGCACCACAGCGGGAGGGCCGAGCACCGGGGAGCTGTTTTTT. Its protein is CASSTTAGGPSTGELFF. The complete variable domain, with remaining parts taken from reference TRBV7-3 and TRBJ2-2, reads GAGVSQTPSNKVTEKGKYVELRCDPISGHTALYWYRQSLGQGPEFLIYFQGTGAADDSGLPNDRFFAVRPEGSVSTLKIQRTERGDSAVYLCASSTTAGGPSTGELFFGEGSRLTVL.

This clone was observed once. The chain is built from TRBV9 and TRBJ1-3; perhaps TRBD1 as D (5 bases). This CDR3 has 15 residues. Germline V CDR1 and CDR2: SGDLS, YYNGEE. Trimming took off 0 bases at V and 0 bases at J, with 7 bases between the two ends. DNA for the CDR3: TGTGCCAGCAGCGTAGGGGGCCTCTCTGGAAACACCATATATTTT. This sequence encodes CASSVGGLSGNTIYF. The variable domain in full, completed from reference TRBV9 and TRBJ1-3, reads DSGVTQTPKHLITATGQRVTLRCSPRSGDLSVYWYQQSLDQGLQFLIQYYNGEERAKGNILERFSAQQFPDLHSELNLSSLELGDSALYFCASSVGGLSGNTIYFGEGSWLTVV.

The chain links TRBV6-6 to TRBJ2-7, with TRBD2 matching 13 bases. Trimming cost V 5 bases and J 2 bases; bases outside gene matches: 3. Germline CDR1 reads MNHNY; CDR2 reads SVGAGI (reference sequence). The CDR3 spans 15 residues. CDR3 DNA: TGTGCCAGCAGTCTACTAGCGGGAGGGACCTACGAGCAGTACTTC. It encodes CASSLLAGGTYEQYF.

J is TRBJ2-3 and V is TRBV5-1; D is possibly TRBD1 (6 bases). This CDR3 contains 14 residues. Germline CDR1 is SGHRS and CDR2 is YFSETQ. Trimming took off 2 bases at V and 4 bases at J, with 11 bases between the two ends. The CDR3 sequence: CASSFGTRADTQYF. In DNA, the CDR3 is TGCGCCAGCAGCTTTGGGACAAGGGCAGATACGCAGTATTTT. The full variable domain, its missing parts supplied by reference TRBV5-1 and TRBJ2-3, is KAGVTQTPRYLIKTRGQQVTLSCSPISGHRSVSWYQQTPGQGLQFLFEYFSETQRNKGNFPGRFSGRQFSNSRSEMNVSTLELGDSALYLCASSFGTRADTQYFGPGTRLTVL.

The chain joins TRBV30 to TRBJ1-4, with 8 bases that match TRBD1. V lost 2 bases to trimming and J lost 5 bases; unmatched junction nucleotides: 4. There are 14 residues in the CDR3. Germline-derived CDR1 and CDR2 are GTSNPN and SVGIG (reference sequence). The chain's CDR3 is CAWSPDRGNEKLFF. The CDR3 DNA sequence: TGTGCCTGGAGTCCCGACAGGGGAAATGAAAAACTGTTTTTT.

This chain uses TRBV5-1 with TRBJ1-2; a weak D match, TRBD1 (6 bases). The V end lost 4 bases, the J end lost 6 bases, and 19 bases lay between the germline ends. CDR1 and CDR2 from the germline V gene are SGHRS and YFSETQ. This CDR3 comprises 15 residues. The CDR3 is CASSPEFTGKHGYTF. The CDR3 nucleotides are TGCGCCAGCAGCCCCGAGTTTACAGGGAAGCATGGCTACACCTTC.

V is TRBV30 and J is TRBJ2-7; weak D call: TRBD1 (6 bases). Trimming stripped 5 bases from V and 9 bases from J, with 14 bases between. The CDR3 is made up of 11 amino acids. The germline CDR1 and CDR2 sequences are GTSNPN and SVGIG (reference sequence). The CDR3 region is CAWERGFVQYF. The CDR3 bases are TGTGCCTGGGAAAGGGGGTTCGTGCAGTACTTC.

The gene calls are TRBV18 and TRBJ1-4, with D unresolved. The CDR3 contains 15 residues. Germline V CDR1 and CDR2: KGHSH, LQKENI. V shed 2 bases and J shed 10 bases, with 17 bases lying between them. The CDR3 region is CASSPSMKLEGKLFF. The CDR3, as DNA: TGTGCCAGCTCACCATCGATGAAATTGGAGGGAAAACTGTTTTTT.

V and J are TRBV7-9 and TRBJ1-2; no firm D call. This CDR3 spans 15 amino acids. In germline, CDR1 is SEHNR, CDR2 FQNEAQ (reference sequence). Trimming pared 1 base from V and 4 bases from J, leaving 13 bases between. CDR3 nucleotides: TGTGCCAGCAGCTTAGAAAGCCCTCCCTTCTATGGCTACACCTTC. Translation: CASSLESPPFYGYTF.

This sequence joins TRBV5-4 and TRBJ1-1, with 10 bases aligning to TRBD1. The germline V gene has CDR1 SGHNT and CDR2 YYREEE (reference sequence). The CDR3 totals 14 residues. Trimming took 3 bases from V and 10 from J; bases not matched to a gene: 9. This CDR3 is CASSWGTGEAGAFF. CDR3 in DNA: TGTGCCAGCAGCTGGGGGACAGGGGAGGCAGGAGCTTTCTTT. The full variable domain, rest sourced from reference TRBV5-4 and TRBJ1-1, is ETGVTQSPTHLIKTRGQQVTLRCSSQSGHNTVSWYQQALGQGPQFIFQYYREEENGRGNFPPRFSGLQFPNYSSELNVNALELDDSALYLCASSWGTGEAGAFFGQGTRLTVV.

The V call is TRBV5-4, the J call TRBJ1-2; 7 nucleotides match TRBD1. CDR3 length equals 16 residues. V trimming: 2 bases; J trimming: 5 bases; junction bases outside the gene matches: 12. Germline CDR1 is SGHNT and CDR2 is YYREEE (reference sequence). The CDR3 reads CASSFPNLQGTYGYTF. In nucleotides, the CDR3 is TGTGCCAGCAGCTTCCCCAATCTACAGGGGACTTATGGCTACACCTTC.

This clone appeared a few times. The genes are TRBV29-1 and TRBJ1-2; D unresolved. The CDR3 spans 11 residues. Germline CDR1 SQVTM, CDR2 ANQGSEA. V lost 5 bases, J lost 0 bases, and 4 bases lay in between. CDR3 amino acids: CSVPANYGYTF. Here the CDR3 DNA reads TGCAGCGTTCCCGCTAACTATGGCTACACCTTC.

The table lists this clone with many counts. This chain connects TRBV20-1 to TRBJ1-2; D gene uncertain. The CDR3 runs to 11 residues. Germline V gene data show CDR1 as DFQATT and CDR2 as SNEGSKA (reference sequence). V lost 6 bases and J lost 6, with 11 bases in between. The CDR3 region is CSAVGRNGYTF. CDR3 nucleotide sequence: TGCAGTGCCGTAGGGAGGAATGGCTACACCTTC.